The present T cell receptor beta chain was sequenced within a study of shared clonotypes between healthy human individuals. The study, taken as a whole, reports: Investigators collected only blood, and repertoires in tissues likely differ.

The naive CD8 fraction comprised CD45RO-negative cells positively selected for CCR7 and excluded terminally differentiated effector memory CD45RA+ cells. The study enrolled healthy HIV-negative adults without recent acute infections or vaccinations as donors. Worth noting for this clone: What it recognizes is unknown.

Clones were sequenced by immunoSEQ multiplex PCR, and TCRdb holds only the in-frame ones, with some missing. This sample has around 2,100,000 clones, with over 85% found just once. Sequencing was performed on naive CD8+ T cells sorted from blood. The TCR originated in a man aged 18 to 35 in good health.

CDR3 in DNA: TGTGCCATCAGTGAGACTAGCGGGGCCTCCTACAATGAGCAGTTCTTC. Amino acid sequence: CAISETSGASYNEQFF. The V and J genes are TRBV10-3 and TRBJ2-1; the match to TRBD2 covers 10 bases. Unmatched junction bases numbered 1, after V lost 2 bases and J lost 0 bases. Germline lookup yields CDR1 ENHRY and CDR2 SYGVKD. The CDR3 length is 16 residues.